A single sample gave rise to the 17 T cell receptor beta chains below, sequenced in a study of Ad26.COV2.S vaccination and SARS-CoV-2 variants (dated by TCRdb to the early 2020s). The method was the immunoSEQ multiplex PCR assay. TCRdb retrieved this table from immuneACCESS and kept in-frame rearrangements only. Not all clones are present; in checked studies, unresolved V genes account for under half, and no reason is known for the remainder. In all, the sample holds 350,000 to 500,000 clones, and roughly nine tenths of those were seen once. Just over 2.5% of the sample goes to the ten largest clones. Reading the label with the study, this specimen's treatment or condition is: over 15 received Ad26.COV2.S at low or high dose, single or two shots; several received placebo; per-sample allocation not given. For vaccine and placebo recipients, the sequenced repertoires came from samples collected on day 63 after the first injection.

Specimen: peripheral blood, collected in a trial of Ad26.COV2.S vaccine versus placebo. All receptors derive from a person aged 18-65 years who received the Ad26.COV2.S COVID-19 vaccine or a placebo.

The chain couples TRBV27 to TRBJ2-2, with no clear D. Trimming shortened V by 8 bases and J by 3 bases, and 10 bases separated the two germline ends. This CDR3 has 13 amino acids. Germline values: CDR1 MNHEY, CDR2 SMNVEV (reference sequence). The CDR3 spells CASGFGHTGELFF. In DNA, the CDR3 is TGTGCCAGCGGCTTCGGACACACCGGGGAGCTGTTTTTT.

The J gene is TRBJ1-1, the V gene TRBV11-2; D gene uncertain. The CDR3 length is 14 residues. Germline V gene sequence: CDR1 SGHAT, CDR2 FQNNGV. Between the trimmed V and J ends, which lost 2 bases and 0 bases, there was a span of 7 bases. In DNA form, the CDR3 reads TGTGCCAGCAGCTTAAGTCCGATGAACACTGAAGCTTTCTTT. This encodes CASSLSPMNTEAFF.

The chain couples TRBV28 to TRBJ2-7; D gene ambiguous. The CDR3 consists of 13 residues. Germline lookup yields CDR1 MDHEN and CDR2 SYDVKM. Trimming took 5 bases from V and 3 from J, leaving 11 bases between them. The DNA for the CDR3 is TGTGCCAGCAGTCGCCTAATCAACTACGAGCAGTACTTC. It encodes CASSRLINYEQYF. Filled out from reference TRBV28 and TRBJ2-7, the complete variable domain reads DVKVTQSSRYLVKRTGEKVFLECVQDMDHENMFWYRQDPGLGLRLIYFSYDVKMKEKGDIPEGYSVSREKKERFSLILESASTNQTSMYLCASSRLINYEQYFGPGTRLTVT.

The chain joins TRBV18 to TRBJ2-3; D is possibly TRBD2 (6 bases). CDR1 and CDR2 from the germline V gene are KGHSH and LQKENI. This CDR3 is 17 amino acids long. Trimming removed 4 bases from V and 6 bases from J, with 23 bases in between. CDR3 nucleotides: TGTGCCAGCTCACGGGACCTCCTCGACCACCGGGGGGATACGCAGTATTTT. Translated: CASSRDLLDHRGDTQYF.

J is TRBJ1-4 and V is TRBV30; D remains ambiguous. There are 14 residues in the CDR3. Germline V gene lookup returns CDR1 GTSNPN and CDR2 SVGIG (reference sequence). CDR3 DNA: TGTGGTCTTAGGCTTCCATTTATCGATGAAAAACTGTTTTTT. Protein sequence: CGLRLPFIDEKLFF.

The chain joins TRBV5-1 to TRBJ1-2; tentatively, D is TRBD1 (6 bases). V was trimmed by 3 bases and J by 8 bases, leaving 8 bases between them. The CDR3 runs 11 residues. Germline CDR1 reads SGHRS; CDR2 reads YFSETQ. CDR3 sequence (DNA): TGCGCCAGCAGCTCGGACAGAGGCTACACCTTC. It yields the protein CASSSDRGYTF.

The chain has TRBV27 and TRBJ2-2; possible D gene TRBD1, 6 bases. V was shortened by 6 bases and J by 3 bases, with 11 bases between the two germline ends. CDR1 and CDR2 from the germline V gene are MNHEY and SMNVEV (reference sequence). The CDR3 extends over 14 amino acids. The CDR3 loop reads CASSPSGDTGELFF. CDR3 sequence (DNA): TGTGCCAGCAGCCCTTCAGGGGACACCGGGGAGCTGTTTTTT.

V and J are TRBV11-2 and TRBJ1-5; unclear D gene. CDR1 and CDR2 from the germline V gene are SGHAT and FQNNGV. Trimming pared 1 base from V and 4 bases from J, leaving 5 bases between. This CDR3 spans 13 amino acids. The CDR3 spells CASSLARNQPQHF. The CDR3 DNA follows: TGTGCCAGCAGCTTAGCCAGGAATCAGCCCCAGCATTTT.

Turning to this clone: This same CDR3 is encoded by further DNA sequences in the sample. CDR3 sequence reads: CASSLGTGELFF. In DNA form, the CDR3 reads TGTGCCAGCAGCTTAGGAACCGGGGAGCTGTTTTTT. V and J are TRBV7-9 and TRBJ2-2; no firm D call. The CDR3 spans 12 residues. The V end lost 1 base, the J end lost 5 bases, and 2 bases lay between the germline ends. Germline CDR1 SEHNR, CDR2 FQNEAQ (reference sequence). The full variable domain, with the rest looked up from reference TRBV7-9 and TRBJ2-2, is DTGVSQNPRHKITKRGQNVTFRCDPISEHNRLYWYRQTLGQGPEFLTYFQNEAQLEKSRLLSDRFSAERPKGSFSTLEIQRTEQGDSAMYLCASSLGTGELFFGEGSRLTVL.

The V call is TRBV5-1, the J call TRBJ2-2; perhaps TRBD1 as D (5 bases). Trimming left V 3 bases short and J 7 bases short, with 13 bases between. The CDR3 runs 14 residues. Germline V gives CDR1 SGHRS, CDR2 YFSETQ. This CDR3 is CASSSTQGFGELFF. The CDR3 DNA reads TGCGCCAGCAGCTCAACCCAGGGATTCGGGGAGCTGTTTTTT.

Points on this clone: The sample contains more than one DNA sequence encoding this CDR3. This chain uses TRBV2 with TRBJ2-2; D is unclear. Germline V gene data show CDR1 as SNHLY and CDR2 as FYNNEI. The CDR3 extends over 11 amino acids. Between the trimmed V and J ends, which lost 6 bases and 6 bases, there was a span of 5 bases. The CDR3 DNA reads TGTGCCAGCAGCCCACCCGGGGAGCTGTTTTTT. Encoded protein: CASSPPGELFF.

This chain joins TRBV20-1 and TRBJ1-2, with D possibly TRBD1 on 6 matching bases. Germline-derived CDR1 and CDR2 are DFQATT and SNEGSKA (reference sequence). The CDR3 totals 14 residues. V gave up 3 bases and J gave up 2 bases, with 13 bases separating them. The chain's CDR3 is CSASWQGYNYGYTF. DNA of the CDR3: TGCAGTGCTAGTTGGCAGGGGTACAACTATGGCTACACCTTC.

CDR3 loop: CASRHRDRGSPLHF. CDR3 DNA sequence: TGTGCCAGTAGGCATCGGGACAGGGGATCACCCCTCCACTTT. J is TRBJ1-6 and V is TRBV19; 10 nucleotides align to TRBD1. The germline V gene encodes CDR1 LNHDA and CDR2 SQIVND (reference sequence). This CDR3 region has 14 residues. V gave up 6 bases and J gave up 10 bases; unmatched junction bases: 6.

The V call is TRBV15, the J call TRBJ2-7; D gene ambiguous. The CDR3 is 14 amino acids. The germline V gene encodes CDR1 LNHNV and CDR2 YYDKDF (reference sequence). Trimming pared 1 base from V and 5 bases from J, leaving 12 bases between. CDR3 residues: CATSRVPPEDEQYF. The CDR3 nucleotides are TGTGCCACCAGCAGAGTTCCCCCGGAAGACGAGCAGTACTTC.

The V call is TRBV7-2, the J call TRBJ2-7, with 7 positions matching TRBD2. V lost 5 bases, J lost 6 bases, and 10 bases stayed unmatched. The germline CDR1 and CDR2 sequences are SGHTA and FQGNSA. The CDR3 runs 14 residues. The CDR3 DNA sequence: TGTGCCAGCAGCCGCCGAAGGGGAGGGTCCGAGCAGTACGTC. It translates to CASSRRRGGSEQYV.

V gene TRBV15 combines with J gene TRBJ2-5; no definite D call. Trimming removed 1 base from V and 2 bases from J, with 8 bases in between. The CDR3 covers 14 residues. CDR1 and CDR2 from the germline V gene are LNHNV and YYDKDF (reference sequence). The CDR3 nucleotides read TGTGCCACCAGCAGAGCCCCAGTACAAGAGACCCAGTACTTC. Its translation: CATSRAPVQETQYF.

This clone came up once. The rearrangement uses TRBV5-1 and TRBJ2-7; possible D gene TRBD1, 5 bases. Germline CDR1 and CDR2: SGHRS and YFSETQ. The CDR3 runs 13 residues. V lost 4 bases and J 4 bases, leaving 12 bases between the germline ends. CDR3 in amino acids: CASSQQGFYEQYF. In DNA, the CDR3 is TGCGCCAGCAGCCAGCAGGGTTTTTACGAGCAGTACTTC.